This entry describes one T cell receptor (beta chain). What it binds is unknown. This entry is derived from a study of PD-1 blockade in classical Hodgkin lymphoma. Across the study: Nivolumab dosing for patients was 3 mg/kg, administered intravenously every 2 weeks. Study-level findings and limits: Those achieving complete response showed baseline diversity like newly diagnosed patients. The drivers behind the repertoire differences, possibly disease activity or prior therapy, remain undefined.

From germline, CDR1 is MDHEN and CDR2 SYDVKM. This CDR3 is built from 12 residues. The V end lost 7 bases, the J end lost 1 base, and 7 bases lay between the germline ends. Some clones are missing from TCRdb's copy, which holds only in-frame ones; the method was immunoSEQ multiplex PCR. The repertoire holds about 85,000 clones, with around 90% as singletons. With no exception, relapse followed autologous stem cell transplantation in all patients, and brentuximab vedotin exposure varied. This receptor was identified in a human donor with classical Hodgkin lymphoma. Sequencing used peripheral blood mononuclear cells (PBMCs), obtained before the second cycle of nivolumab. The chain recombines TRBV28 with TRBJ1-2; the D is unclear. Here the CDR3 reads CASNSGNYGYTF. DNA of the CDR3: TGTGCCAGCAACAGCGGTAACTATGGCTACACCTTC.